This T cell receptor (beta chain) was found in a study of blood T cell dynamics during melanoma immunotherapy. The time point denotes: week 3, after first cycle of checkpoint inhibitor. Blood was drawn before treatment and at week 3 after checkpoint blockade. At 12 weeks after first infusion, RECIST 1.1 defined response for most patients. Generated by immunoSEQ multiplex PCR, the TCRdb table keeps only in-frame clones and is missing some. This table holds approximately 14,000 clones, roughly 92% found once. From germline, CDR1 is SNHLY and CDR2 FYNNEI. V shed 1 base and J shed 8 bases, with 14 bases lying between them. This CDR3 is 14 amino acids long. In the case of this clone: Its specificity is not known.

Study-wide points: Clones driving repertoire changes may be melanoma-specific or general immune activation.

Source: blood, taken from a patient treated with checkpoint blockade. The gene calls are TRBV2 and TRBJ1-2; perhaps TRBD1 as D (5 bases). The clonotype was recovered from a human donor with melanoma. The CDR3 nucleotides are TGTGCCAGCAGTGAAGGCGGGACCGCCTGGGGCTACACCTTC. Amino acid sequence: CASSEGGTAWGYTF.